The present T cell receptor (beta chain) was sequenced within a study of response to subunit inactivated influenza vaccine. Study findings and constraints: That few new T cells are recruited by each seasonal influenza vaccination was the authors' suggestion.

The CDR3 consists of 15 residues. Per the germline V gene, CDR1 is SGHDN and CDR2 is FVKESK. V was trimmed by 5 bases and J by 3 bases, leaving 17 bases between them. Notes on this clonotype: The antigen is not known.

A single record per CDR3 protein comes from TCRdb applying MiXCR to the RT-PCR reads. The table shows roughly 500,000 distinct CDR3 sequences, with approximately 16% occurring only once. Sequencing was performed on CD4+ T cells sorted from PBMCs, taken around 25 months after vaccination. The clonotype comes from a man aged 45-69 years who received an inactivated influenza vaccine. The chain combines TRBV14 with TRBJ2-7; a weak D match, TRBD1 (6 bases). The CDR3 here is CASSGGQSLNYEQYF. Written as DNA, the CDR3 is TGTGCCAGCAGCGGGGGACAATCTCTCAACTACGAGCAGTACTTC.